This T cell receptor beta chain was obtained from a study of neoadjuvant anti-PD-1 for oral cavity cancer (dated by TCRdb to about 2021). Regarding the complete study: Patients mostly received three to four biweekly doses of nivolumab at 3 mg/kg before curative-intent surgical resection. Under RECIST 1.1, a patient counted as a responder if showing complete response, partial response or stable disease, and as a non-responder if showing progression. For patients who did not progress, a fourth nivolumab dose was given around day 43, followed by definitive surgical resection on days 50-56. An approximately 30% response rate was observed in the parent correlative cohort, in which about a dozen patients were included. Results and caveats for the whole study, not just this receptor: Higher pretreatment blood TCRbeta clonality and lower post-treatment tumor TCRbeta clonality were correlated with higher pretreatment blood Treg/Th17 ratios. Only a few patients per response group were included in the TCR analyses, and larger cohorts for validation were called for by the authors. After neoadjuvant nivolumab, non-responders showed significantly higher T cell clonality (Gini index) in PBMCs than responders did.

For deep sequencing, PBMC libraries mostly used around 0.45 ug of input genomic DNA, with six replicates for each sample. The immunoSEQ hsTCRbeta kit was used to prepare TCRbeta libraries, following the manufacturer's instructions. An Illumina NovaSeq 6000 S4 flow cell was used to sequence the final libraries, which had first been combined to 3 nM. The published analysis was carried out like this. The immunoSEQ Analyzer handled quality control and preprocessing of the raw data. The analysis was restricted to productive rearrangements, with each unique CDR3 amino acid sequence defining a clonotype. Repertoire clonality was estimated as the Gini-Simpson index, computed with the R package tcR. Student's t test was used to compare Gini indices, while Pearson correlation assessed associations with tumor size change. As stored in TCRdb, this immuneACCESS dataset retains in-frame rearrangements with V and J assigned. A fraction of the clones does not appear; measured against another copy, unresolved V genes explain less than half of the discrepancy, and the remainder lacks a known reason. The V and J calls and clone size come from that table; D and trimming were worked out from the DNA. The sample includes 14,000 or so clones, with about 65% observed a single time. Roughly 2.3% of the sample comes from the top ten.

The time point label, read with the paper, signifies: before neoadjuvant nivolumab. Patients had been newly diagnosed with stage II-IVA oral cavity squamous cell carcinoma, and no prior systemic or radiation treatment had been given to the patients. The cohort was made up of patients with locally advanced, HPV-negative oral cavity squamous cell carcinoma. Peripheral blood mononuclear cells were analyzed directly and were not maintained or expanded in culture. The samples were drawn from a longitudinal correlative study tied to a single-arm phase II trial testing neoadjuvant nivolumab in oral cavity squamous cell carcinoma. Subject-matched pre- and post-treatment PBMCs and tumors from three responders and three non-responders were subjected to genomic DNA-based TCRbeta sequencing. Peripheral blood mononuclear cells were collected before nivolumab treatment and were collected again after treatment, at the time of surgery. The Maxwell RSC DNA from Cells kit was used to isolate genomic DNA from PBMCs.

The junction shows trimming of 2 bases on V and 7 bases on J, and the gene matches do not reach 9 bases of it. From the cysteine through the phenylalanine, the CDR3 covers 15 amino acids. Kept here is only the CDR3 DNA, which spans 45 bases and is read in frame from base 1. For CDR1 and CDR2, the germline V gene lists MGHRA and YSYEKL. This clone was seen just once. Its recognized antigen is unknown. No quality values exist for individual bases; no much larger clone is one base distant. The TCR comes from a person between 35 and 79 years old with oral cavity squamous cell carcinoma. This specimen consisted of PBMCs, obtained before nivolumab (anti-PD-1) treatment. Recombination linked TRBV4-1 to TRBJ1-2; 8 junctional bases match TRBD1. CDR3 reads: CASSQQETGGLGYTF. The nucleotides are TGCGCCAGCAGCCAACAGGAAACAGGGGGGCTTGGCTACACCTTC.